This passage covers 8 T cell receptor beta chains from one sample sequenced in a study of PD-L1 blockade in urothelial cancer (dated by TCRdb to about 2017). The time point label corresponds to: pretreatment peripheral blood. Library construction relied on the immunoSEQ multiplex PCR assay. The source is immuneACCESS, and TCRdb retained only in-frame sequences with V and J called. Part of the clones is not carried over; for the studies checked, unresolved V genes explain less than half of this, and the remainder is unexplained. In all, the sample holds tens of thousands of clones, and roughly 87% of those were seen once. Roughly 14% of the sample is held by the ten biggest clonotypes. Material: PBMCs, obtained around atezolizumab (anti-PD-L1) treatment. These receptors were collected from a woman aged 55-69 years with urothelial cancer.

The V gene is TRBV4-1, the J gene TRBJ2-1; 7 bases map to TRBD2. CDR1 MGHRA and CDR2 YSYEKL come from the germline V gene. V lost 1 base to trimming and J lost 2 bases; unmatched junction nucleotides: 5. The CDR3 extends over 16 amino acids. The DNA for the CDR3 is TGCGCCAGCAGCCAAGGGGAGGGAGTGACCTACAATGAGCAGTTCTTC. Its translation is CASSQGEGVTYNEQFF.

This chain joins TRBV4-1 and TRBJ2-5; maybe TRBD2 (5 bases). Trimming took 1 base from V and 1 from J, leaving 10 bases between them. The CDR3 is 15 amino acids. In germline, CDR1 is MGHRA, CDR2 YSYEKL. In DNA form, the CDR3 reads TGCGCCAGCAGCCAAGGGCCCGGGGTCCAAGAGACCCAGTACTTC. This encodes CASSQGPGVQETQYF.

V is TRBV7-8 and J is TRBJ2-1, with D possibly matching TRBD1 (5 bases). Germline assignment: CDR1 SGHVS and CDR2 FQNEAQ. CDR3 size: 14 residues. V was trimmed by 2 bases and J by 8 bases, leaving 13 bases between them. CDR3 DNA: TGTGCCAGCAGCTTAATGACAGCTTTTGATGAGCAGTTCTTC. Its protein product is CASSLMTAFDEQFF.

The CDR3, as DNA: TGTGCCAGCAGTGAAGCGCTCCCCACAAGTGGGGGGACTGAAGCTTTCTTT. Its protein is CASSEALPTSGGTEAFF. The chain recombines TRBV2 with TRBJ1-1; a possible D gene is TRBD1 (5 bases). Germline V gene sequence: CDR1 SNHLY, CDR2 FYNNEI. This CDR3 is 17 amino acids long. The V and J ends lost 0 bases and 5 bases respectively, with 19 bases between them.

V gene TRBV27 combines with J gene TRBJ2-7; perhaps TRBD1 as D (6 bases). The CDR3 is 14 residues long. Germline CDR1 is MNHEY and CDR2 is SMNVEV (reference sequence). V was pared by 5 bases and J by 6 bases, with 17 bases between. The CDR3 bases are TGTGCCAGCAGTCTATACAGGGTCCCGGGCGAGCAGTACTTC. Its protein is CASSLYRVPGEQYF.

This chain links TRBV28 with TRBJ1-1; perhaps TRBD1 as D (6 bases). CDR1 and CDR2 (germline): MDHEN, SYDVKM. The ends were cut back, 5 bases at V and 0 bases at J, with 19 bases in the middle. This CDR3 is built from 17 residues. CDR3 amino acids: CASSPGIYRVMNTEAFF. The CDR3 bases are TGTGCCAGCAGTCCGGGAATTTACAGGGTCATGAACACTGAAGCTTTCTTT.

The table lists this clone with a count of one. The J gene is TRBJ1-3, the V gene TRBV19; D is undetermined. The germline gives CDR1 LNHDA, CDR2 SQIVND (reference sequence). Trimming removed 6 bases from V and 0 bases from J, with 6 bases in between. The CDR3 is made up of 13 amino acids. CDR3 loop: CASSPSSGNTIYF. CDR3 DNA: TGTGCCAGTAGCCCCTCCTCTGGAAACACCATATATTTT. Full variable domain (missing parts from reference TRBV19 and TRBJ1-3): DGGITQSPKYLFRKEGQNVTLSCEQNLNHDAMYWYRQDPGQGLRLIYYSQIVNDFQKGDIAEGYSVSREKKESFPLTVTSAQKNPTAFYLCASSPSSGNTIYFGEGSWLTVV.

This clone came up a few times. The chain has TRBV7-2 and TRBJ1-2, with 7 bases that match TRBD1. Per the germline V gene, CDR1 is SGHTA and CDR2 is FQGNSA. V trimming: 6 bases; J trimming: 1 base; junction bases outside the gene matches: 11. The CDR3 is made up of 16 amino acids. CDR3 residues: CASRSGSNRGNYGYTF. In nucleotides, the CDR3 is TGTGCCAGCAGATCAGGAAGCAACAGGGGTAACTATGGCTACACCTTC.